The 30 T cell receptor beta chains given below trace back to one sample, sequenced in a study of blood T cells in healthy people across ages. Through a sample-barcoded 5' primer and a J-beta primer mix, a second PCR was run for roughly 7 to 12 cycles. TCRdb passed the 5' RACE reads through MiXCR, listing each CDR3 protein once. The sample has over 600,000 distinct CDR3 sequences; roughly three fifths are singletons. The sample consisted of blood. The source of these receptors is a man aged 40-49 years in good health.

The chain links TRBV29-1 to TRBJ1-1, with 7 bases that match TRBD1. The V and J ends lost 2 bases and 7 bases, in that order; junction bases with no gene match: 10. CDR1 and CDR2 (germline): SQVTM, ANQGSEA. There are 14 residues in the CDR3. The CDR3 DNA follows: TGCAGCGTTGAAACGGGGGCCAGGGGGAATGAAGCTTTCTTT. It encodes CSVETGARGNEAFF. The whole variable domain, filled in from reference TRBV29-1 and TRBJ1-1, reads SAVISQKPSRDICQRGTSLTIQCQVDSQVTMMFWYRQQPGQSLTLIATANQGSEATYESGFVIDKFPISRPNLTFSTLTVSNMSPEDSSIYLCSVETGARGNEAFFGQGTRLTVV.

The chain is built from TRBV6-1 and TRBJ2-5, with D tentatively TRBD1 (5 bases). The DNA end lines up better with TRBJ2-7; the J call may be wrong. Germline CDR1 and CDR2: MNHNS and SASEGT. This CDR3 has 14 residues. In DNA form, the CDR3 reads TGTGCCAGCAGTACCCACAGGAAGGACCTCGAGCAGTACTTC. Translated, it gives CASSTHRKDLEQYF.

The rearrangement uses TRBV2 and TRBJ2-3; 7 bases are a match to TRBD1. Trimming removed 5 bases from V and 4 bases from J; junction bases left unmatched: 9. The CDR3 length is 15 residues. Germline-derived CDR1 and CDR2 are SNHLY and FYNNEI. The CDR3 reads CASSSSTGVADTQYF. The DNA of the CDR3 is TGTGCCAGCAGTTCAAGTACAGGGGTGGCAGATACGCAGTATTTT.

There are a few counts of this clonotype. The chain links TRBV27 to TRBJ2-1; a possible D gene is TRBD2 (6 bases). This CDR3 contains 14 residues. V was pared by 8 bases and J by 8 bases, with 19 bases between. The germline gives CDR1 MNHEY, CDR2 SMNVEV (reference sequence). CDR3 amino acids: CASSFGGRGYEQFF. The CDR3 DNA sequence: TGTGCCAGCTCCTTTGGGGGACGGGGGTATGAGCAGTTCTTC.

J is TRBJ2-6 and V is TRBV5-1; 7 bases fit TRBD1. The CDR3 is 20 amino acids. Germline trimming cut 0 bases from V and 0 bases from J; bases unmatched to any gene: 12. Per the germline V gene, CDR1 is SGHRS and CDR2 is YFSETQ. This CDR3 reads CASSLVARGHPSSGANVLTF. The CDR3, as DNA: TGCGCCAGCAGCTTGGTGGCGAGGGGGCACCCTTCCTCTGGGGCCAACGTCCTGACTTTC.

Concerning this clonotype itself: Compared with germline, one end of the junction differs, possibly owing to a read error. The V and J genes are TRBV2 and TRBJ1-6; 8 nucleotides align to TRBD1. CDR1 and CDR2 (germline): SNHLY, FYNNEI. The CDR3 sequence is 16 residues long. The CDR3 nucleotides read TGTGCCAGCAGCGCTGGACGGACAGGGAATAATTCACCCCCCCACTTT. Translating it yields CASSAGRTGNNSPPHF.

This CDR3 is CASSFDENSYNEQFF. The CDR3 bases are TGTGCCAGCAGTTTCGACGAAAACTCCTACAATGAGCAGTTCTTC. V usage is TRBV6-2 or TRBV6-3 and J usage is TRBJ2-1, with D uncertain. V lost 4 bases and J 0 bases, leaving 10 bases between the germline ends. The CDR3 consists of 15 residues. CDR1 and CDR2 (germline): MNHEY, SVGEGT.

The CDR3 nucleotides read TGCAGTGCTCCTAGCGGGGGGCCAAATACGCAGTATTTT. This codes for CSAPSGGPNTQYF. The rearrangement uses TRBV20-1 and TRBJ2-3, with 11 bases that match TRBD2. The germline V gene has CDR1 DFQATT and CDR2 SNEGSKA (reference sequence). The CDR3 totals 13 residues. The ends lost 5 bases at V and 7 bases at J; junction bases unmatched: 5.

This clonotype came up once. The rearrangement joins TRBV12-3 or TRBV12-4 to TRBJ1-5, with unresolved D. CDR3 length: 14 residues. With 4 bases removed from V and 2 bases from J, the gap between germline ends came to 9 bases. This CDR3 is CASSSDGGNQPQHF. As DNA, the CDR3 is TGTGCCAGCAGTTCGGACGGGGGCAATCAGCCCCAGCATTTT.

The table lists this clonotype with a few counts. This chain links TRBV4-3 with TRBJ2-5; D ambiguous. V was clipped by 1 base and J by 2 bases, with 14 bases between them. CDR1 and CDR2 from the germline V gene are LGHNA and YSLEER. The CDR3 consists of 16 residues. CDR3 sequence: CASSQGVDWNQETQYF. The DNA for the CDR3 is TGCGCCAGCAGCCAAGGCGTCGACTGGAATCAAGAGACCCAGTACTTC.

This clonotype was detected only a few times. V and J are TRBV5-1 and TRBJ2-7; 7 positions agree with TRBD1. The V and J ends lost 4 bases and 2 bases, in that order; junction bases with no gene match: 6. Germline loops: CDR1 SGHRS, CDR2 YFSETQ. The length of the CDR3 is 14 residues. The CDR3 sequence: CASSKGDSTYEQYF. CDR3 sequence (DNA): TGCGCCAGCAGCAAAGGGGACAGTACCTACGAGCAGTACTTC.

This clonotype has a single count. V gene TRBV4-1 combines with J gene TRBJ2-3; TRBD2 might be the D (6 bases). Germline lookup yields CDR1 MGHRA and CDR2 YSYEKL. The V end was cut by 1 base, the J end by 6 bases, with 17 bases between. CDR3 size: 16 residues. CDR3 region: CASSQVAGTLRDTQYF. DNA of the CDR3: TGCGCCAGCAGCCAAGTCGCCGGGACTTTACGGGATACGCAGTATTTT.

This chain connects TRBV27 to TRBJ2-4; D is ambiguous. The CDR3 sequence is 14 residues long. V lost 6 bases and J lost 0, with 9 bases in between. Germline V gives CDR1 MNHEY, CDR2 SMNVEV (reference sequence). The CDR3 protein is CASRTTRAKNIQYF. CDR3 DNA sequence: TGTGCCAGCAGGACAACACGAGCCAAAAACATTCAGTACTTC.

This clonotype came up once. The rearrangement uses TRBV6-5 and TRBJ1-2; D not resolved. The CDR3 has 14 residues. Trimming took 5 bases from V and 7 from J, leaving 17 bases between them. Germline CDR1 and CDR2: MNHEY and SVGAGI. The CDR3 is CASSLRARGSGYTF. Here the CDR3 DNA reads TGTGCCAGCAGTCTACGGGCCCGAGGGAGTGGCTACACCTTC.

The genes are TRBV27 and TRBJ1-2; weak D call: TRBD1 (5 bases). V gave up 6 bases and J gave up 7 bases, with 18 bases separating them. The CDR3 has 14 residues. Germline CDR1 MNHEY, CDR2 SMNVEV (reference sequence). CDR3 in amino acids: CASSLRGGAGGYTF. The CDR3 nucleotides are TGTGCCAGCAGCCTTCGCGGTGGGGCCGGTGGCTACACCTTC.

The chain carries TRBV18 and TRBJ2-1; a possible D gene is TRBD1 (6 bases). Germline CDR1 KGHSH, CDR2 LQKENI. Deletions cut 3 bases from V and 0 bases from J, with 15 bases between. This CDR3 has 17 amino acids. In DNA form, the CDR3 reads TGTGCCAGCTCACCCGAACAACAGGGAAACTCCTACAATGAGCAGTTCTTC. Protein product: CASSPEQQGNSYNEQFF. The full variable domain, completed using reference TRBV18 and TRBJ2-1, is NAGVMQNPRHLVRRRGQEARLRCSPMKGHSHVYWYRQLPEEGLKFMVYLQKENIIDESGMPKERFSAEFPKEGPSILRIQQVVRGDSAAYFCASSPEQQGNSYNEQFFGPGTRLTVL.

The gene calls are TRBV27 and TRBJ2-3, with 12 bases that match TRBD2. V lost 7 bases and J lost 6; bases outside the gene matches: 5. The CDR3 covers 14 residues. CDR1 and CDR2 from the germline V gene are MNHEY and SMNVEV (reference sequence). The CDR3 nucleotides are TGTGCCAGCACAAGACTAGCGGGAGTGGATACGCAGTATTTT. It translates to CASTRLAGVDTQYF.

The CDR3, as DNA: TGCACCGCGGGAGAACCAGCACTCTATGGCTACACCTTC. Amino acid sequence: CTAGEPALYGYTF. This chain joins TRBV29-1 and TRBJ1-2; D not resolved. In germline, CDR1 is SQVTM, CDR2 ANQGSEA. This CDR3 spans 13 amino acids.

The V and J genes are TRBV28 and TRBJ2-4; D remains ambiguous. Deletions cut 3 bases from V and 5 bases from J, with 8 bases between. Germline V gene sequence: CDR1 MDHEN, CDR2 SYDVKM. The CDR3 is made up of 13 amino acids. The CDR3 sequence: CASSLDGQNIQYF. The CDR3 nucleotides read TGTGCCAGCAGTTTGGACGGGCAAAACATTCAGTACTTC.

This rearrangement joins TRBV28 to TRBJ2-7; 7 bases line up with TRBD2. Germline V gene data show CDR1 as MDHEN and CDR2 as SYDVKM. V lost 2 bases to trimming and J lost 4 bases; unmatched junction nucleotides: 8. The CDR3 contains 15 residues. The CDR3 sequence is CASSLGGEAVYEQYF. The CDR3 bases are TGTGCCAGCAGTTTAGGGGGGGAGGCAGTTTACGAGCAGTACTTC.

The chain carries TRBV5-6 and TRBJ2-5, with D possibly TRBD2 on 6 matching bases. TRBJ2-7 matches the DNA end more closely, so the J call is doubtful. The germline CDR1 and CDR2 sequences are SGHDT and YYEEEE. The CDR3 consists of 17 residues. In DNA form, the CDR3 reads TGTGCCAGCAGCCTGGAACGGGGAGGTATGAAGGTCTACGAGCAGTACTTC. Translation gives CASSLERGGMKVYEQYF.

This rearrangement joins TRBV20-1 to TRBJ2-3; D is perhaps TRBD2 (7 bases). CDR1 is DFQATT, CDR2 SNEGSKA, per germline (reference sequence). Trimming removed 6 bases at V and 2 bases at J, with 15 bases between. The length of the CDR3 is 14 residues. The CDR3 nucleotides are TGCAGTGCCCTGGGGGGGGCCTACACAGATACGCAGTATTTT. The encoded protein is CSALGGAYTDTQYF.

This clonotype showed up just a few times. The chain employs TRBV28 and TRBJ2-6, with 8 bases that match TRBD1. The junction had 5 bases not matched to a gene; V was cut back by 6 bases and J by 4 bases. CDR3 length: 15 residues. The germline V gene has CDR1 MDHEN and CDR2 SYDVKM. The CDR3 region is CASSTTGGGANVLTF. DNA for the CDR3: TGTGCCAGCAGCACAACAGGGGGAGGGGCCAACGTCCTGACTTTC.

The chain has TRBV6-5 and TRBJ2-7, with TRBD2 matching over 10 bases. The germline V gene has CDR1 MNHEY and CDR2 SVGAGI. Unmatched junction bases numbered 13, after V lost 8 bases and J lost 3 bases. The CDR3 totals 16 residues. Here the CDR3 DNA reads TGTGCCAGCCAAGGCAATCTGGGACTAGCGAGCTACGAGCAGTACTTC. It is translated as CASQGNLGLASYEQYF.

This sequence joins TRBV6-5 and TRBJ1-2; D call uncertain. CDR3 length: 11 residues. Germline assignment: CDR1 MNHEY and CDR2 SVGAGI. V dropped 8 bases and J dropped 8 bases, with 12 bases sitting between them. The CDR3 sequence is CASGIPGGYTF. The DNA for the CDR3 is TGTGCCAGCGGAATCCCCGGAGGCTACACCTTC.

DNA of the CDR3: TGTGCCACCACCTGGGGGGTTGCTTACAATGAGCAGTTCTTC. The encoded protein is CATTWGVAYNEQFF. This chain uses TRBV15 with TRBJ2-1; a possible D gene is TRBD2 (6 bases). Germline V gene data show CDR1 as LNHNV and CDR2 as YYDKDF (reference sequence). Trimming pared 7 bases from V and 4 bases from J, leaving 14 bases between. CDR3 length equals 14 residues.

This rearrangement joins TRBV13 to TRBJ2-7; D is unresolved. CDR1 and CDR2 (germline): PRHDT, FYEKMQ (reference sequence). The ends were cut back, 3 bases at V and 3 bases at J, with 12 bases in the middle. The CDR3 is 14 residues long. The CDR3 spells CASSFSPQNYEQYF. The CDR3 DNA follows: TGTGCCAGCAGCTTTTCGCCACAAAACTACGAGCAGTACTTC. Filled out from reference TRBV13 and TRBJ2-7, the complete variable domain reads AAGVIQSPRHLIKEKRETATLKCYPIPRHDTVYWYQQGPGQDPQFLISFYEKMQSDKGSIPDRFSAQQFSDYHSELNMSSLELGDSALYFCASSFSPQNYEQYFGPGTRLTVT.

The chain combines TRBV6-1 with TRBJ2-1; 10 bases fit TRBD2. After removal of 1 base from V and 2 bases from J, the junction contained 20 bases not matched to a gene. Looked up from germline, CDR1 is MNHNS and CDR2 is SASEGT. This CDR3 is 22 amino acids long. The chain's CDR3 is CASSEVLNPASGSVGPYNEQFF. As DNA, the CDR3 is TGTGCCAGCAGTGAAGTGTTAAATCCCGCTAGCGGGAGTGTAGGGCCCTACAATGAGCAGTTCTTC.

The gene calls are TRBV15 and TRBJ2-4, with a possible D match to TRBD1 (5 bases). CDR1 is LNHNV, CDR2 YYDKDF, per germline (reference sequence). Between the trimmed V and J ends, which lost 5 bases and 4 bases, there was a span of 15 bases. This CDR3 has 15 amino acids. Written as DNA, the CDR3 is TGTGCCACCAGCGAGCCAGGGATTTTAAAAAACATTCAGTACTTC. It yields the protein CATSEPGILKNIQYF.

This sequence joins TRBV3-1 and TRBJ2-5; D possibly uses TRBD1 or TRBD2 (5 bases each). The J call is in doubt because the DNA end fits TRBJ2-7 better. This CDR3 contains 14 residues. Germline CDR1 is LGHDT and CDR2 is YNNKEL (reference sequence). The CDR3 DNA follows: TGTGCCAGCAGTCCCCTACGGGGACGGTTCGAGCAGTACTTC. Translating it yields CASSPLRGRFEQYF.